These T cell receptor beta chains were read from a single sample in a study of cytomegalovirus exposure and HLA in healthy donors. Assay used: immunoSEQ multiplex PCR; TCRdb lists only in-frame clones, some missing. The sample has roughly 200,000 clones, roughly 86% seen once. Sample: PBMCs. The receptors shown here come from a man in his forties in good health and CMV-seropositive. Each CDR3 is given with its conserved first and last residue. D genes are given only for firm matches. Part of the rows lack a size; the others show once, few, many or a class for expanded clones.

clone size	CDR3 length	V gene	D gene	J gene	CDR3 DNA	CDR3 protein
.	14	TRBV5-1	.	TRBJ1-1	TGCGCCAGCAGCGGCGGACTGTTAAACACTGAAGCTTTCTTT	CASSGGLLNTEAFF
.	15	TRBV6-1	TRBD2	TRBJ2-1	TGTGCCAGCAACCGACTAGCGGGGGGGCCAGGTGAGCAGTTCTTC	CASNRLAGGPGEQFF
few	14	TRBV19	.	TRBJ2-7	TGTGCCAGTCGGCCTAGGGGGGGGTTAGGCGAGCAGTACTTC	CASRPRGGLGEQYF
.	16	TRBV7-2	TRBD2	TRBJ2-3	TGTGCCAGCAGCTTAGGGCTAGCGGGGACGCCAGATACGCAGTATTTT	CASSLGLAGTPDTQYF
.	15	TRBV19	.	TRBJ2-2	TGTGCCAGTAGACCGGGCGGGCACGACACCGGGGAGCTGTTTTTT	CASRPGGHDTGELFF
few	15	TRBV19	.	TRBJ1-5	TGTGCCAGTAGTATAGGGACAAACCTAAATCAGCCCCAGCATTTT	CASSIGTNLNQPQHF
few	15	TRBV19	.	TRBJ2-1	TGTGCCACCCGGGGGAGACAGGGTCCCTACAATGAGCAGTTCTTC	CATRGRQGPYNEQFF
.	15	TRBV4-3	.	TRBJ2-7	TGCGCCAGCAGCCAAGAGAGGATAGGTTCCTACGAGCAGTACTTC	CASSQERIGSYEQYF
.	16	TRBV28	TRBD2	TRBJ2-7	TGTGCCAGCAGTTTACCGGGACTAGCGGGAGGGTACGAGCAGTACTTC	CASSLPGLAGGYEQYF
.	15	TRBV6-1	.	TRBJ1-2	TGTGCCAGCAGTGAAACCCAGACAGGTTTTGGTGGCTACACCTTC	CASSETQTGFGGYTF
.	16	TRBV18	.	TRBJ2-4	TGTGCCAGCTCACGGGAGGGGACAATAGCCAAAAACATTCAGTACTTC	CASSREGTIAKNIQYF
once	14	TRBV12-5	TRBD1	TRBJ2-7	TGTGCTAGTGGGCCGGGACAGGACCCCTACGAGCAGTACTTC	CASGPGQDPYEQYF
.	17	TRBV4-1	TRBD2	TRBJ2-3	TGCGCCAGCAGCCCGGGGCCTAGCGGGACTAGCACAGATACGCAGTATTTT	CASSPGPSGTSTDTQYF
.	15	TRBV5-5	TRBD2	TRBJ2-5	TGTGCCAGCAGCTTGACTAGCGGGGGGGTAGAGACCCAGTACTTC	CASSLTSGGVETQYF
.	16	TRBV5-4	.	TRBJ2-5	TGTGCCAGCAGTCGGAATACGGCCAGGGTAGGAGAGACCCAGTACTTC	CASSRNTARVGETQYF
.	13	TRBV29-1	TRBD1	TRBJ1-2	TGCAGCGGTACGACAGGGAGGAACTATGGCTACACCTTC	CSGTTGRNYGYTF
.	14	TRBV6-1	TRBD2	TRBJ2-7	TGTGCCAGCATAGAGCGGGAGGGCTTCCGGGAGCAGTACTTC	CASIEREGFREQYF
.	16	TRBV5-1	.	TRBJ2-7	TGCGCCAGCAGCCCTGGAGAGAGTTTCGGCTCCTACGAGCAGTACTTC	CASSPGESFGSYEQYF
.	15	TRBV2	TRBD2	TRBJ2-4	TGTGCCAGCAGTCCTGGACTAGCGGGTAGGGACATTCAGTACTTC	CASSPGLAGRDIQYF
.	12	TRBV11-2	.	TRBJ1-2	TGTGCCAGCAGCTTCCCAGCGGGAGGCTACACCTTC	CASSFPAGGYTF
.	16	TRBV4-1	TRBD2	TRBJ2-7	TGCGCCAGCAGCCAAGATCGGGAGCGGGAGGTGTACGAGCAGTACTTC	CASSQDREREVYEQYF
.	13	TRBV27	.	TRBJ2-1	TGTGCCAGCAGTTTTAAACCTAGTAATGAGCAGTTCTTC	CASSFKPSNEQFF
.	15	TRBV27	.	TRBJ2-1	TGTGCCAGAAACCGTACCGGGACACGAAACAATGAGCAGTTCTTC	CARNRTGTRNNEQFF
.	17	TRBV2	.	TRBJ2-2	TGTGCCAGCAGTCCAGACAGCTCGGGACACCTCACCGGGGAGCTGTTTTTT	CASSPDSSGHLTGELFF
.	13	TRBV29-1	.	TRBJ2-2	TGCAGCGTTGGCACGGTAGACACCGGGGAGCTGTTTTTT	CSVGTVDTGELFF
.	16	TRBV9	TRBD2	TRBJ2-7	TGTGCCAGCAGCGTAGATGGTAGCGGGGCCTCCTACGAGCAGTACTTC	CASSVDGSGASYEQYF
.	16	TRBV4-1	.	TRBJ1-4	TGCGCCAGCAGCTCGCCGGGGGGGGCAACTAATGAAAAACTGTTTTTT	CASSSPGGATNEKLFF
once	15	TRBV9	.	TRBJ2-3	TGTGCCAGCAGCGTTCGGCGGGGGCACACAGATACGCAGTATTTT	CASSVRRGHTDTQYF
.	16	TRBV5-1	.	TRBJ2-5	TGCGCCAGCAGCAGCGGGACATCCCTTTTACAAGAGACCCAGTACTTC	CASSSGTSLLQETQYF
.	18	TRBV5-1	TRBD2	TRBJ2-2	TGCGCCAGCAGCTTCGGGCTAGCGGGAGAGAAGAACACCGGGGAGCTGTTTTTT	CASSFGLAGEKNTGELFF